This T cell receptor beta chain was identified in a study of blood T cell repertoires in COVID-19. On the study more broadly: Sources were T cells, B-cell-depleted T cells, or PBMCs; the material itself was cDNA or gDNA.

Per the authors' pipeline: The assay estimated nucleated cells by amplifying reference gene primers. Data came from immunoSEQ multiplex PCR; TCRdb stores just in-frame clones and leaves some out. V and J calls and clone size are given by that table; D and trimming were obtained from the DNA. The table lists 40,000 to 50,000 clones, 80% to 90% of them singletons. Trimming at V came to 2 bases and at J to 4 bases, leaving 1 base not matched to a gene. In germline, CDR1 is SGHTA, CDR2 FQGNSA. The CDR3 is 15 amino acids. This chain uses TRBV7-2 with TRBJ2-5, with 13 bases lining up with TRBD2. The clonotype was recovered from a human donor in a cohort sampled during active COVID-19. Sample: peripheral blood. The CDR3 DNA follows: TGTGCCAGCAGCTTACGGACTAGCGGGAGAGAGACCCAGTACTTC. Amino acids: CASSLRTSGRETQYF.